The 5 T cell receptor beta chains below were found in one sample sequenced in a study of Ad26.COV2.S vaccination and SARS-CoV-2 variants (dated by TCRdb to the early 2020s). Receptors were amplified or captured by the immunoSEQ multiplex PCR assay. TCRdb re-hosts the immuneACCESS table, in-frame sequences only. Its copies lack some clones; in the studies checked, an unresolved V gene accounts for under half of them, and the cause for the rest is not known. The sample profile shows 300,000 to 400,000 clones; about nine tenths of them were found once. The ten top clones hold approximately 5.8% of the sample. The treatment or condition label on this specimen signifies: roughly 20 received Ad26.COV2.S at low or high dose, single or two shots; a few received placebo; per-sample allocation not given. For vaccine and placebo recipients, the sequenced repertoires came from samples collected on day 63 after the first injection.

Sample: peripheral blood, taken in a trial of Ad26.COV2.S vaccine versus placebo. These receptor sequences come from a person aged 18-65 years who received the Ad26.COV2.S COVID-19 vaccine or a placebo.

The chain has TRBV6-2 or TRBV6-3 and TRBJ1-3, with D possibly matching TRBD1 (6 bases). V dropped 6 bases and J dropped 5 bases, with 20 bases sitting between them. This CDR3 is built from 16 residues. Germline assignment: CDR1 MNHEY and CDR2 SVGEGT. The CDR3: CASSPPDRGERNTIYF. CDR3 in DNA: TGTGCCAGCAGCCCCCCGGACAGAGGAGAAAGAAACACCATATATTTT.

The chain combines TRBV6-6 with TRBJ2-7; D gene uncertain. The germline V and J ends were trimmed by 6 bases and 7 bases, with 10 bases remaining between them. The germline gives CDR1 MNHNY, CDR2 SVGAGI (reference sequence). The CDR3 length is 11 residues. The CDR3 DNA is TGTGCCAGCAGCCATAAAAGGGAGCAGTACGTC. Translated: CASSHKREQYV.

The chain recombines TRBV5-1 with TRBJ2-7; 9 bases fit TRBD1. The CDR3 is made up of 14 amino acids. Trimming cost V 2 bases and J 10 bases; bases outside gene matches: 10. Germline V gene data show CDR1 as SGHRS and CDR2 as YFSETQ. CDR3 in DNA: TGCGCCAGCAGCTTTTCCGGGGACAGGGATAGTCAGTACTTC. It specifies CASSFSGDRDSQYF. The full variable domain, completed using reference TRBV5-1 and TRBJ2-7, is KAGVTQTPRYLIKTRGQQVTLSCSPISGHRSVSWYQQTPGQGLQFLFEYFSETQRNKGNFPGRFSGRQFSNSRSEMNVSTLELGDSALYLCASSFSGDRDSQYFGPGTRLTVT.

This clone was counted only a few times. The CDR3 loop reads CAWAPGTGGREKLFF. CDR3 nucleotides: TGTGCCTGGGCTCCCGGGACAGGCGGAAGGGAAAAACTGTTTTTT. The gene calls are TRBV30 and TRBJ1-4; 8 bases are shared with TRBD1. Looked up from germline, CDR1 is GTSNPN and CDR2 is SVGIG (reference sequence). This CDR3 comprises 15 residues. With V trimmed by 5 bases and J by 8 bases, 13 bases remained unmatched. The full variable domain, completed using reference TRBV30 and TRBJ1-4, is SQTIHQWPATLVQPVGSPLSLECTVEGTSNPNLYWYRQAAGRGLQLLFYSVGIGQISSEVPQNLSASRPQDRQFILSSKKLLLSDSGFYLCAWAPGTGGREKLFFGSGTQLSVL.

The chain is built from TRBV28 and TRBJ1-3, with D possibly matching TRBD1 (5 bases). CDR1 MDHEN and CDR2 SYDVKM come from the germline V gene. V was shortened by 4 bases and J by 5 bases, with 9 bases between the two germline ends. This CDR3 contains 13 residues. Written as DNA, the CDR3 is TGTGCCAGCAGTTCAGACAGCCGAAACACCATATATTTT. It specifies CASSSDSRNTIYF.